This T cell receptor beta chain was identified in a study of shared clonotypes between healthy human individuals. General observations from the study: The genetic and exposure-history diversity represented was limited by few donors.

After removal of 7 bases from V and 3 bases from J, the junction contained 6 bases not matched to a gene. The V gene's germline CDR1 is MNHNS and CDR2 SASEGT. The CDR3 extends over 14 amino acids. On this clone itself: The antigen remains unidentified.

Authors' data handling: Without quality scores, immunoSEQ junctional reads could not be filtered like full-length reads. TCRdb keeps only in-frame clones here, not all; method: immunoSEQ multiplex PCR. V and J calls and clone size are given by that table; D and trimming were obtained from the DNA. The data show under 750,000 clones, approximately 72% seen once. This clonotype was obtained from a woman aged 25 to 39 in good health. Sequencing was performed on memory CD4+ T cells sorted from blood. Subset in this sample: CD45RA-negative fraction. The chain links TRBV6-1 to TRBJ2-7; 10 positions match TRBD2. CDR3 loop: CASILSGRVYEQYF. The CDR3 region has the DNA TGTGCCAGCATCCTGAGCGGGAGGGTCTACGAGCAGTACTTC.